This TCR beta chain emerged from a study of CD8+ T cells in alopecia areata. The treatment is: oral pan-JAK inhibitor, 5-10 mg twice daily. RNA, once extracted, was reverse transcribed into cDNA for use as the sequencing template. Profiling relied on immunoSEQ multiplex PCR, and the TCRdb table lists in-frame clones only, not all of them. The sample includes about 200,000 clones, roughly 50% of them seen just once. The germline V gene encodes CDR1 MGHRA and CDR2 YSYEKL. The CDR3 length is 17 residues. V gave up 4 bases and J gave up 0 bases; unmatched junction bases: 6. Sequences were derived from CD4+ T cells sorted from blood, sampled at week 24, from a patient treated with tofacitinib. This receptor was taken from a human donor with alopecia areata. This chain links TRBV4-1 with TRBJ2-6; the match to TRBD1 covers 7 bases. The chain's CDR3 is CASSPTTGVSGANVLTF. CDR3 in DNA: TGCGCCAGCAGCCCGACTACAGGGGTCTCTGGGGCCAACGTCCTGACTTTC.